This is a list of T cell receptor beta chains from one sample in a study of blood T cell repertoires in COVID-19. The protocol was immunoSEQ multiplex PCR, while the TCRdb copy is restricted to in-frame clones and leaves out a portion. The sample contains tens of thousands of clones, approximately 83% of which appear only once. Sequenced sample: peripheral blood. The source of these receptors is a man in his forties or fifties with acute or convalescent COVID-19. CDR3s include the opening cysteine and the closing phenylalanine or tryptophan. Fields, in order: clone size, V gene, J gene, D gene, CDR3 protein, CDR3 DNA. A D gene is named only where the DNA matches it firmly. Expanded clones are given a class, and other clones once, few, many or no size at all.

-	TRBV14	TRBJ2-6	-	CASSQVTDPWARSGANVLTF	TGTGCCAGCAGCCAAGTGACAGATCCTTGGGCCCGCTCTGGGGCCAACGTCCTGACTTTC
-	TRBV7-3	TRBJ1-1	-	CASSRRYGDTEAFF	TGTGCCAGCAGCCGTCGTTACGGAGACACTGAAGCTTTCTTT
-	TRBV6-5	TRBJ1-1	TRBD1	CASRQGWNTEAFF	TGTGCCAGCAGACAGGGGTGGAACACTGAAGCTTTCTTT
-	TRBV29-1	TRBJ2-7	-	CSVVNPADSYEQYF	TGCAGCGTTGTCAATCCGGCGGATTCCTACGAGCAGTACTTC
-	TRBV9	TRBJ2-1	-	CASSSTRGNEQFF	TGTGCCAGCAGCTCCACCCGGGGGAATGAGCAGTTCTTC
-	TRBV19	TRBJ2-4	TRBD2	CASSIPTGAGNIQYF	TGTGCCAGTAGTATCCCAACGGGAGCGGGGAACATTCAGTACTTC
-	TRBV27	TRBJ2-3	TRBD2	CASSLTPGRGPNTDTQYF	TGTGCCAGCAGTTTAACTCCGGGGAGGGGTCCAAACACAGATACGCAGTATTTT
-	TRBV4-2	TRBJ1-1	-	CASSQVQRGEAFF	TGTGCCAGCAGCCAAGTTCAGAGGGGGGAAGCTTTCTTT
once	TRBV9	TRBJ1-1	TRBD1	CASSPGGGRGSLGTEAFF	TGTGCCAGCAGCCCCGGGGGGGGCAGGGGGTCGCTCGGCACTGAAGCTTTCTTT
once	TRBV2	TRBJ2-7	TRBD1	CASSEPRTGLDEQYF	TGTGCCAGCAGTGAACCCCGGACAGGGTTAGACGAGCAGTACTTC
-	TRBV5-4	TRBJ2-3	-	CASTQGPLTDTQYF	TGTGCCAGCACCCAGGGGCCACTCACAGATACGCAGTATTTT
-	TRBV18	TRBJ2-1	-	CASSPENSNEQFF	TGTGCCAGCTCACCGGAGAATAGCAATGAGCAGTTCTTC
-	TRBV5-1	TRBJ2-7	-	CASSTGQSTYEQYF	TGCGCCAGCAGCACAGGACAGAGCACCTACGAGCAGTACTTC
few	TRBV5-1	TRBJ2-5	-	CASSTDRETQYF	TGCGCCAGCAGCACAGACCGAGAGACCCAGTACTTC
-	TRBV28	TRBJ1-5	TRBD1	CASSSNLQGENQPQHF	TGTGCCAGCAGTTCCAACCTACAGGGGGAGAATCAGCCCCAGCATTTT
-	TRBV24-1	TRBJ1-2	TRBD1	CATSASDRGGYTF	TGTGCCACCAGTGCTTCGGACAGGGGCGGCTACACCTTC
-	TRBV9	TRBJ2-1	-	CASSVRGDVAYNEQFF	TGTGCCAGCAGCGTACGCGGGGATGTCGCCTACAATGAGCAGTTCTTC
once	TRBV5-1	TRBJ2-5	TRBD2	CASSLAPSGPETQYF	TGCGCCAGCAGCTTGGCCCCTAGCGGTCCGGAGACCCAGTACTTC
-	TRBV11-3	TRBJ2-5	TRBD2	CASSQGLAGGPWYQETQYF	TGTGCCAGCAGCCAGGGACTAGCGGGAGGGCCATGGTACCAAGAGACCCAGTACTTC
-	TRBV27	TRBJ2-1	-	CASSFRARANEQFF	TGTGCCAGCAGTTTTCGCGCGAGAGCGAATGAGCAGTTCTTC
-	TRBV13	TRBJ1-5	TRBD1	CASRRWGQGDQPQHF	TGTGCCAGCCGTCGTTGGGGACAGGGCGACCAGCCCCAGCATTTT
-	TRBV7-7	TRBJ2-5	-	CASSLVAGRKETQYF	TGTGCCAGCAGCTTAGTTGCGGGGAGGAAAGAGACCCAGTACTTC
-	TRBV13	TRBJ1-5	TRBD1	CASSSRDSNQPQHF	TGTGCCAGCAGCTCCCGGGACAGTAATCAGCCCCAGCATTTT
-	TRBV19	TRBJ1-1	TRBD1	CASSTQGADTEAFF	TGTGCCAGTAGTACCCAGGGGGCGGACACTGAAGCTTTCTTT
-	TRBV28	TRBJ2-5	TRBD2	CASSLYSSGRAGETQYF	TGTGCCAGCAGTTTATATTCGAGCGGGAGGGCCGGAGAGACCCAGTACTTC
-	TRBV5-6	TRBJ1-1	-	CASSLAAGLYTEAFF	TGTGCCAGCAGCTTGGCCGCAGGGCTGTACACTGAAGCTTTCTTT
-	TRBV7-3	TRBJ1-1	-	CASSRLGADEAFF	TGTGCCAGCAGCCGCCTTGGGGCAGATGAAGCTTTCTTT
-	TRBV5-1	TRBJ2-1	TRBD2	CASSTISAGDLFF	TGCGCCAGCAGCACGATCTCAGCGGGAGATTTATTCTTC
-	TRBV18	TRBJ1-5	TRBD1	CASSPARTGAYQPQHF	TGTGCCAGCTCACCAGCCAGGACAGGGGCGTATCAGCCCCAGCATTTT
-	TRBV4-1	TRBJ2-7	TRBD1	CASSPTGVHSYEQYF	TGCGCCAGCAGCCCGACAGGGGTTCACTCCTACGAGCAGTACTTC
-	TRBV9	TRBJ2-1	TRBD2	CASSALTSGDEQFF	TGTGCCAGCAGCGCCCTTACTAGCGGTGATGAGCAGTTCTTC
-	TRBV19	TRBJ2-7	TRBD1	CASSIGGPDRASEQYF	TGTGCCAGTAGTATAGGGGGCCCGGACAGGGCATCCGAGCAGTACTTC
medium-sized	TRBV25-1	TRBJ2-3	TRBD1	CASSPRGRGFTDTQYF	TGTGCCAGCAGCCCCAGGGGGCGTGGGTTTACAGATACGCAGTATTTT
-	TRBV5-1	TRBJ2-3	-	CASSRSPSTDTQYF	TGCGCCAGCAGTAGGAGTCCTTCCACAGATACGCAGTATTTT
once	TRBV2	TRBJ2-7	-	CASSANRNGYEQYF	TGTGCCAGCAGCGCAAACAGGAATGGATACGAGCAGTACTTC
few	TRBV7-9	TRBJ2-1	TRBD1	CASSLTGTEYNEQFF	TGTGCCAGCAGCTTAACCGGGACAGAGTACAATGAGCAGTTCTTC
-	TRBV9	TRBJ2-1	TRBD2	CASSVFSGGAVNEQFF	TGTGCCAGCAGCGTCTTTAGCGGGGGGGCAGTCAATGAGCAGTTCTTC
few	TRBV9	TRBJ2-7	-	CASSVGVGGAYEQYF	TGTGCCAGCAGCGTCGGCGTCGGGGGTGCCTACGAGCAGTACTTC
-	TRBV7-9	TRBJ2-7	-	CASSYIGDISYEQYF	TGTGCCAGCAGCTACATAGGGGACATCTCCTACGAGCAGTACTTC
few	TRBV7-3	TRBJ2-1	TRBD2	CASSSKGLAGNEQFF	TGTGCCAGCAGCTCAAAAGGACTAGCGGGCAATGAGCAGTTCTTC
-	TRBV19	TRBJ2-5	TRBD1	CASSTRGETQYF	TGTGCCAGTAGTACCAGGGGGGAGACCCAGTACTTC
-	TRBV13	TRBJ2-7	-	CASSLGFTGKYYEQYF	TGTGCCAGCAGCTTAGGCTTTACAGGGAAGTACTACGAGCAGTACTTC
once	TRBV5-5	TRBJ2-7	-	CASSLGQSHTYEQYF	TGTGCCAGCAGCTTAGGACAGTCCCATACCTACGAGCAGTACTTC
-	TRBV29-1	TRBJ1-1	TRBD1	CSVVGSGQGVAAFF	TGCAGCGTTGTGGGCTCGGGACAGGGGGTCGCAGCTTTCTTT
few	TRBV11-2	TRBJ1-1	-	CASSSLRRNTEAFF	TGTGCCAGCAGCTCTCTCCGGAGGAACACTGAAGCTTTCTTT